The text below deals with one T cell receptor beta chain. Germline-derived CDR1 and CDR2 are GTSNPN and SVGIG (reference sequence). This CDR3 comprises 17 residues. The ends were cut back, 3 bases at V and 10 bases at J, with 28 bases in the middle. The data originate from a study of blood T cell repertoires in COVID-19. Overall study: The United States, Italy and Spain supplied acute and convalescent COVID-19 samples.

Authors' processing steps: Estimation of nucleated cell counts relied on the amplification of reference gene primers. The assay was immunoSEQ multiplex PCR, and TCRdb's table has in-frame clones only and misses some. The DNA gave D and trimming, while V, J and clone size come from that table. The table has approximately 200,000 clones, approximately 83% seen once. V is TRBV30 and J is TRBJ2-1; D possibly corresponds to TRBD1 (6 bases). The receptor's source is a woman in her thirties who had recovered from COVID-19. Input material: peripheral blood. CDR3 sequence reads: CAWRGQGLFSPTWEQFF. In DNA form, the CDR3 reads TGTGCCTGGAGAGGGCAGGGGCTTTTTTCCCCAACCTGGGAGCAGTTCTTC.